Listed below are T cell receptor beta chains from one sample, sequenced in a study of OX40 agonist ivuxolimab in advanced cancers. Clones were read by immunoSEQ multiplex PCR, and TCRdb kept only the in-frame ones, dropping some. Of 20,000 or so clones in the sample, over 80% were seen once. Sequenced here: CD4+ or CD8+ T cells sorted from blood, sampled in a trial of the OX40 agonist ivuxolimab. Source of these receptors: an adult with an advanced solid tumor such as melanoma, head and neck, liver or kidney cancer. Both conserved end residues are part of each CDR3. D genes are given only for firm matches. The size of a clone is reported for some rows only, either as once, few or many, or as a class for expanded clones.

clone_size d_call cdr3_length j_call v_call cdr3_nt cdr3_aa
- - 15 TRBJ1-1 TRBV4-1 TGCGCCAGCAGCCAAGATCACCCCCCAAACACTGAAGCTTTCTTT CASSQDHPPNTEAFF
- - 13 TRBJ2-7 TRBV28 TGTGCCAGCAGTCGGTCAGGGGTCTACGAGCAGTACTTC CASSRSGVYEQYF
few - 11 TRBJ2-7 TRBV5-8 TGTGCCAGCAGAAGTTACTACGAGCAGTACTTC CASRSYYEQYF
- - 16 TRBJ1-6 TRBV6-6 TGTGCCACAAATCCTGGGGGCAGCTCCTATAATTCACCCCTCCACTTT CATNPGGSSYNSPLHF
once TRBD1 16 TRBJ2-3 TRBV9 TGTGCCAGCAGCGCAATGACAGGGAACGGAGCGGATACGCAGTATTTT CASSAMTGNGADTQYF
- - 15 TRBJ1-5 TRBV28 TGTGCCAGCAGTTTGGTTTTCCAGGGCAATCAGCCCCAGCATTTT CASSLVFQGNQPQHF
- TRBD1 13 TRBJ2-1 TRBV6-5 TGTGCCAGCAGTTGGGGACAGTACAATGAGCAGTTCTTC CASSWGQYNEQFF
- - 13 TRBJ2-2 TRBV5-6 TGTGCCAGCAGCTCACCGGTGTCCGGGGAGCTGTTTTTT CASSSPVSGELFF
- - 16 TRBJ2-2 TRBV14 TGTGCCAGCAGCCAAGAGGGGGGACAAAACACCGGGGAGCTGTTTTTT CASSQEGGQNTGELFF
- - 15 TRBJ2-7 TRBV6-6 TGTGCCAGCAGTCACTTTACAGGGCCGGCCTACGAGCAGTACTTC CASSHFTGPAYEQYF
- - 13 TRBJ2-5 TRBV18 TGTGCCAGCTCAGATAGGGCGAGAGAGACCCAGTACTTC CASSDRARETQYF
- - 13 TRBJ1-2 TRBV5-1 TGCGCCAGTACTGAGAGGGGAAGCTATGGCTACACCTTC CASTERGSYGYTF
- - 14 TRBJ1-2 TRBV27 TGTGCCAGCACCCCTGGGGGGTTCGGCTATGGCTACACCTTC CASTPGGFGYGYTF
- TRBD2 19 TRBJ2-2 TRBV9 TGTGCCAGCAGCATTTTACCGGGACTAGCGCCAATCGAGGGCGGGGAGCTGTTTTTT CASSILPGLAPIEGGELFF
- - 15 TRBJ2-1 TRBV19 TGTGCCAGTAGTCCCGGGCTAGGGAGGGGGGATGAGCAGTTCTTC CASSPGLGRGDEQFF
- - 13 TRBJ2-5 TRBV5-1 TGCGCCAGCAGCCTTGGACGGCAAGAGACCCAGTACTTC CASSLGRQETQYF
- - 14 TRBJ2-7 TRBV12-5 TGTGCTAGTGGTCTACATGGAAGCAGATACGAGCAGTACTTC CASGLHGSRYEQYF
- - 15 TRBJ2-7 TRBV18 TGTGCCAGCTCACCCTTAAGCGAGCAGGACTACGAGCAGTACTTC CASSPLSEQDYEQYF
medium-sized TRBD2 15 TRBJ2-7 TRBV7-9 TGTGCCAGCAGCCCCCCAAGCGGGAGTCCCCACGAGCAGTACTTC CASSPPSGSPHEQYF
- - 15 TRBJ2-7 TRBV7-8 TGTGCCAGCAGCTTAGGTGGGCTCGGTAGTTACGAGCAGTACTTC CASSLGGLGSYEQYF
once - 17 TRBJ1-1 TRBV18 TGTGCCAGCTCCCGTGGGGCAGGGTGGCAGCGGGACACTGAAGCTTTCTTT CASSRGAGWQRDTEAFF
- - 14 TRBJ2-7 TRBV9 TGTGCCAGCAGCCCCCGGACGGGAACCTACGAGCAGTACTTC CASSPRTGTYEQYF
once - 14 TRBJ2-2 TRBV27 TGTGCCAGCAGTTTATCGGGGGACACCGGGGAGCTGTTTTTT CASSLSGDTGELFF
- - 16 TRBJ2-3 TRBV7-9 TGTGCCAGCAGCTTAATTGTGAGTACTTCAGAGGATACGCAGTATTTT CASSLIVSTSEDTQYF
- TRBD1 14 TRBJ2-7 TRBV27 TGTGCCAGCAGGAGACAGGGGGCAACCTACGAGCAGTACTTC CASRRQGATYEQYF
- - 13 TRBJ1-1 TRBV28 TGTGCCAGCAGGGCGAGGGGTGCAGGTTCTGCTTTCTTT CASRARGAGSAFF
- TRBD2 13 TRBJ2-7 TRBV4-1 TGCGCCAGCAGCCAAGAGGGGGGGTACGAGCAGTACTTC CASSQEGGYEQYF
- - 11 TRBJ2-3 TRBV6-1 TGTGCCAGCACTAGCACTGATACGCAGTATTTT CASTSTDTQYF
- - 12 TRBJ2-3 TRBV7-6 TGTGCCAGCAGCCCTCAGGGGGATACGCAGTATTTT CASSPQGDTQYF
- - 13 TRBJ2-7 TRBV5-1 TGCGCCAGCAGCGAAGGTATCTCCTACGAGCAGTACTTC CASSEGISYEQYF
- - 15 TRBJ1-2 TRBV4-1 TGCGCCAGCAGCCAAGATCCAGGGGTCGACTATGGCTACACCTTC CASSQDPGVDYGYTF
once - 13 TRBJ1-1 TRBV6-5 TGTGCCAGCAGTAGGGTCTGGAACACTGAAGCTTTCTTT CASSRVWNTEAFF
- TRBD1 13 TRBJ1-2 TRBV5-1 TGCGCCAGCAGACGACAGGGGAACTATGGCTACACCTTC CASRRQGNYGYTF
- TRBD1 14 TRBJ1-4 TRBV9 TGTGCCAGCAGCATGGACAGGGGACAAGAAAAACTGTTTTTT CASSMDRGQEKLFF
- - 13 TRBJ2-7 TRBV6-6 TGTGCCAGCATGTCAGTCGCGGGCTACGAGCAGTACTTC CASMSVAGYEQYF
- - 16 TRBJ2-3 TRBV5-1 TGCGCCAGCAGCTTGGAGGGGGGGCCATTCACAGATACGCAGTATTTT CASSLEGGPFTDTQYF